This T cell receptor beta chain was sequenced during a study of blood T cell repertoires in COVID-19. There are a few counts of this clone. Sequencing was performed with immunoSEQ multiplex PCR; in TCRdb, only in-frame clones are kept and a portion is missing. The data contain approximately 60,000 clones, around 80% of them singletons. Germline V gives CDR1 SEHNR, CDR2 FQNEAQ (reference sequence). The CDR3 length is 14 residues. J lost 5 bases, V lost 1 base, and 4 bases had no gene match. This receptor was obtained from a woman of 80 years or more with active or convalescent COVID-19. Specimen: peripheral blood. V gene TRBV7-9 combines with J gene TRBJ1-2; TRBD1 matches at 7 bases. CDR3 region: CASSLDRGEYGYTF. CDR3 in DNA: TGTGCCAGCAGCTTAGACAGGGGAGAGTATGGCTACACCTTC.